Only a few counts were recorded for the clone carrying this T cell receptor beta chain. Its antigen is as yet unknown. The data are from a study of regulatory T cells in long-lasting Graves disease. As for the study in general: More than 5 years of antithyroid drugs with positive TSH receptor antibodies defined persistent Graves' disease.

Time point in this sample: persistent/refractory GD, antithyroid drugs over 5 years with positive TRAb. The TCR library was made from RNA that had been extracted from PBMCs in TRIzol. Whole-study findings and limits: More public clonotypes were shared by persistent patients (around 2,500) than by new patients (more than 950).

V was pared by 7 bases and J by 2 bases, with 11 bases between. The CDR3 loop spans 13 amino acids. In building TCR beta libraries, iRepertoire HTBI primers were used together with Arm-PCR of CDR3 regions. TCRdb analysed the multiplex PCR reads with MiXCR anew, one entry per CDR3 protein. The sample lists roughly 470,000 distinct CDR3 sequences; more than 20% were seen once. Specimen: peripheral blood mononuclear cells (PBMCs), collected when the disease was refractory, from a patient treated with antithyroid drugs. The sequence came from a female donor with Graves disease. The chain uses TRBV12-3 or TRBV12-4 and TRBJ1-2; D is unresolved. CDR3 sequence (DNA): TGTGCCAGCAAGCGGAGAATAAACTATGGCTACACCTTC. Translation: CASKRRINYGYTF.